What follows describes a single T cell receptor beta chain. Its antigen is not identified. These data are taken from a study of T cell responses to AZD1222 COVID-19 vaccine. Points from the study as a whole: Close to half of spike-specific TCRs reportedly recognize unmutated variant regions. Spike-spanning, vaccine-associated CD4 TCRs were dominant at 160-218 and 743-854. Repertoires were sampled only after the peak T cell response.

Sequencing used immunoSEQ multiplex PCR; TCRdb keeps in-frame clones, though not all of them. The sample yields approximately 110,000 clones, approximately 84% seen once. This CDR3 comprises 13 residues. Germline assignment: CDR1 SGHVS and CDR2 FNYEAQ. V shed 1 base, J shed 9 bases, and the junction held 6 bases outside the gene matches. This chain joins TRBV7-6 and TRBJ2-7; the match to TRBD1 covers 7 bases. The source was peripheral blood, collected on day 0 of AZD1222 vaccination. The receptor's source is an adult in good health. For the CDR3, the DNA is TGTGCCAGCAGCTTAGAAAGGGGGCGCGCGCAGTACTTC. This codes for CASSLERGRAQYF. The variable domain in full, completed from reference TRBV7-6 and TRBJ2-7, reads GAGVSQSPRYKVTKRGQDVALRCDPISGHVSLYWYRQALGQGPEFLTYFNYEAQQDKSGLPNDRFSAERPEGSISTLTIQRTEQRDSAMYRCASSLERGRAQYFGPGTRLTVT.